Below, 17 T cell receptor beta chains from the same sample are listed, as sequenced in a study of blood T cell repertoires in COVID-19. Here immunoSEQ multiplex PCR was the method, and the copy in TCRdb shows in-frame clones only, minus some. The repertoire has approximately 290,000 clones, roughly 90% of them found once; the top ten carry over 8.5%. Sequenced input: peripheral blood. The receptors stem from a woman aged 30 to 39 with COVID-19, enrolled during active disease.

V gene TRBV4-2 combines with J gene TRBJ1-6; TRBD1 is a possible D gene (6 bases). This CDR3 is 16 amino acids long. With 4 bases removed from V and 6 bases from J, the gap between germline ends came to 16 bases. The V gene's germline CDR1 is LGHNA and CDR2 YNFKEQ. CDR3 DNA sequence: TGTGCCAGCAGCCCCTCCGGGGGGGGCGTTAATTCACCCCTCCACTTT. It encodes CASSPSGGGVNSPLHF.

CDR3: CASSDRAGEQYF. The CDR3 coding sequence is TGTGCCAGTAGCGACAGGGCCGGCGAGCAGTACTTC. The J gene is TRBJ2-7, the V gene TRBV19; 7 positions agree with TRBD1. V shed 6 bases and J 6 bases; nucleotides not matched to a gene: 5. The CDR3 is made up of 12 amino acids. Germline V gene data show CDR1 as LNHDA and CDR2 as SQIVND (reference sequence).

The rearrangement links TRBV5-8 to TRBJ2-7; 9 bases agree with TRBD2. The germline V gene encodes CDR1 SGHTS and CDR2 YDEGEE. The trim removed 4 bases at V and 4 bases at J, leaving 6 bases unmatched. CDR3 length: 14 residues. The CDR3 nucleotides are TGTGCCAGCAGCCCTGGACTAGCGTCGTACGAGCAGTACTTC. Protein product: CASSPGLASYEQYF.

The J gene is TRBJ2-2, the V gene TRBV19; 12 bases are a match to TRBD2. Germline V gene sequence: CDR1 LNHDA, CDR2 SQIVND (reference sequence). The CDR3 sequence is 16 residues long. Losses at the gene ends were 4 bases for V and 3 bases for J; bases not matched to a gene: 3. The CDR3 DNA is TGTGCCAGTAGTACCGGACTAGCGGGGTACACCGGGGAGCTGTTTTTT. As protein: CASSTGLAGYTGELFF.

The genes are TRBV5-6 and TRBJ1-1; 10 nucleotides match TRBD1. Germline CDR1 and CDR2: SGHDT and YYEEEE. CDR3 length: 16 amino acids. The V and J ends lost 4 bases and 0 bases, in that order; junction bases with no gene match: 6. CDR3 amino acids: CASSPGTGAVNTEAFF. The CDR3, as DNA: TGTGCCAGCAGCCCGGGGACAGGGGCCGTGAACACTGAAGCTTTCTTT.

The rearrangement links TRBV5-1 to TRBJ2-3; unclear D gene. The CDR3 runs 16 residues. V dropped 0 bases and J dropped 2 bases, with 13 bases sitting between them. CDR1 SGHRS and CDR2 YFSETQ come from the germline V gene. CDR3 amino acids: CASSLGPSSLTDTQYF. CDR3 sequence (DNA): TGCGCCAGCAGCTTGGGGCCCTCCTCCCTCACAGATACGCAGTATTTT.

The chain couples TRBV4-1 to TRBJ1-2; weak D call: TRBD1 (5 bases). The V gene's germline CDR1 is MGHRA and CDR2 YSYEKL. The CDR3 consists of 15 residues. V lost 4 bases and J 1 base, leaving 13 bases between the germline ends. In nucleotides, the CDR3 is TGCGCCAGCAGCCTTGGGGGGGAGGGTAACTATGGCTACACCTTC. This translates into CASSLGGEGNYGYTF.

The chain employs TRBV11-1 and TRBJ2-7; 8 nucleotides line up with TRBD1. Germline V lookup: CDR1 SGHAT, CDR2 FQDESV (reference sequence). Losses at the gene ends were 6 bases for V and 0 bases for J; bases not matched to a gene: 4. The CDR3 extends over 14 amino acids. The CDR3 DNA is TGTGCCAGCAGTCGGGACAGGTCCTCCTACGAGCAGTACTTC. It translates to CASSRDRSSYEQYF. Full variable domain (rest looked up from reference TRBV11-1 and TRBJ2-7): EAEVAQSPRYKITEKSQAVAFWCDPISGHATLYWYRQILGQGPELLVQFQDESVVDDSQLPKDRFSAERLKGVDSTLKIQPAELGDSAMYLCASSRDRSSYEQYFGPGTRLTVT.

The V call is TRBV15, the J call TRBJ1-4, with D unclear. The CDR3 spans 15 residues. Germline CDR1 and CDR2: LNHNV and YYDKDF (reference sequence). Trimming left V 6 bases short and J 6 bases short, with 17 bases between. The CDR3 here is CATRPPGMYYEKLFF. The CDR3 nucleotides are TGTGCCACCAGGCCCCCGGGGATGTACTATGAAAAACTGTTTTTT.

The rearrangement links TRBV28 to TRBJ1-1; 10 bases are shared with TRBD1. The CDR3 sequence is 13 residues long. Germline-derived CDR1 and CDR2 are MDHEN and SYDVKM. Trimming took 7 bases from V and 4 from J; bases not matched to a gene: 3. CDR3 coding DNA: TGTGCCAGCACCTGGACAGGGGGCACTGAAGCTTTCTTT. This gives the protein CASTWTGGTEAFF.

V is TRBV7-6 and J is TRBJ1-2; D may be TRBD1 (5 bases). CDR3 size: 16 residues. Trimming left V 4 bases short and J 4 bases short, with 19 bases between. The germline CDR1 and CDR2 sequences are SGHVS and FNYEAQ. The CDR3 DNA sequence: TGTGCCAGCAGCTCCACGGGAGGGGAGTCTCCCTATGGCTACACCTTC. It is translated as CASSSTGGESPYGYTF.

The rearrangement joins TRBV30 to TRBJ1-2; D call uncertain. V was trimmed by 4 bases and J by 8 bases, leaving 20 bases between them. Germline V gene sequence: CDR1 GTSNPN, CDR2 SVGIG (reference sequence). The CDR3 is 14 residues long. Here the CDR3 reads CAWNAVGGLLGYTF. For the CDR3, the DNA is TGTGCCTGGAATGCCGTGGGAGGCCTCTTGGGCTACACCTTC.

The genes are TRBV5-1 and TRBJ1-2, with a possible D match to TRBD1 (6 bases). Germline V gives CDR1 SGHRS, CDR2 YFSETQ. V gave up 0 bases and J gave up 7 bases, with 10 bases separating them. This CDR3 is 13 amino acids long. CDR3 nucleotide sequence: TGCGCCAGCAGCTTGGTGACAGGCTCTGGCTACACCTTC. It codes for CASSLVTGSGYTF.

The CDR3 reads CATGQGSYNEQFF. Written as DNA, the CDR3 is TGTGCCACAGGACAGGGGTCCTACAATGAGCAGTTCTTC. The chain employs TRBV19 and TRBJ2-1; TRBD1 aligns across 9 bases. The V gene end was trimmed by 10 bases and the J gene end by 1 base; junction bases not matched to a gene: 2. The CDR3 runs 13 residues. Germline CDR1 LNHDA, CDR2 SQIVND (reference sequence).

The chain links TRBV4-1 to TRBJ1-4; D is possibly TRBD1 (5 bases). Germline V CDR1 and CDR2: MGHRA, YSYEKL. The ends were cut back, 1 base at V and 8 bases at J, with 14 bases in the middle. This CDR3 has 15 amino acids. CDR3 nucleotide sequence: TGCGCCAGCAGCCAAGTTGGGGGGGACGGGGAAAAACTGTTTTTT. It encodes CASSQVGGDGEKLFF.

This clone was counted once. This rearrangement joins TRBV27 to TRBJ1-1, with D unclear. CDR1 and CDR2 (germline): MNHEY, SMNVEV (reference sequence). V gave up 3 bases and J gave up 0 bases, with 11 bases separating them. This CDR3 has 15 amino acids. The CDR3 coding sequence is TGTGCCAGCAGTTTCGGTGGAGCTCTGAACACTGAAGCTTTCTTT. It specifies CASSFGGALNTEAFF.

This clone came up a few times. The same CDR3 can be traced to other DNA sequences in this sample. J is TRBJ2-7 and V is TRBV9, with D maybe TRBD1 (6 bases). This CDR3 is 13 amino acids long. CDR1 is SGDLS, CDR2 YYNGEE, per germline. V lost 5 bases, J lost 2 bases, and 11 bases lay in between. DNA for the CDR3: TGTGCCAGCAGTTCACAGGGAGCCTACGAGCAGTACTTC. Its translation is CASSSQGAYEQYF.